The clone carrying this T cell receptor beta chain was recorded at least ten times. Its antigen is still unknown. The authors amplified TCR beta CDR3 regions, and they did so from RNA transcripts for repertoire sequencing. Amplification began with first-round RT-PCR using HTBI primers, then second-round multiplex PCR was performed. TCRdb ran MiXCR on the multiplex PCR reads and lists one entry per CDR3 protein. The table lists 450,000 to 600,000 distinct CDR3 sequences, about 40% of them singletons. The length of the CDR3 is 16 residues. Germline loops: CDR1 ENHRY, CDR2 SYGVKD. Trimming left V 0 bases short and J 2 bases short, with 13 bases between. The sample comes from a study of Graves' ophthalmopathy and Graves' hyperthyroidism. Broader study findings: Most clonotypes expanded in thyroid above 0.001 frequency were present in blood too.

The rearrangement links TRBV10-3 to TRBJ1-1; D is unresolved. This TCR came from an adult man with Graves' hyperthyroidism. Input material: peripheral blood or thyroid tissue (not recorded which). The CDR3 here is CAISESAGARNTEAFF. CDR3 in DNA: TGTGCCATCAGTGAGTCTGCGGGAGCGAGAAACACTGAAGCTTTCTTT.